This T cell receptor beta chain derives from a study of T cells in pancreatic ductal adenocarcinoma (TCRdb year 2017). General notes on the study: The work assessed suppressive cells as well as CD8+ T cells infiltrating resected pancreatic ductal adenocarcinoma, measuring their numbers, locations, and properties, in order to shed light on the adaptive T-cell response that occurs naturally. Study-wide findings and limitations: Because tumors are enriched in CD45RO+ effector T cells rather than naive T cells, which biases toward lower diversity, comparisons of clonality between tumor and blood may be biased. Because inoperable disease is present at presentation in most pancreatic cancer patients, the resected cohort was biased toward the minority with early-stage disease. Blood samples had more total productive templates and 6 to 10-fold more unique clonotypes than tumor samples. T-cell clonality showed no significant difference between tumor and blood, with a mean clonality of around 0.11 in tumors and 0.072 in blood.

The selected pancreatic ductal adenocarcinoma patients had received surgery without neoadjuvant therapy. Peripheral blood was collected in heparin tubes, and PBMCs were isolated by histopaque density gradient and cryopreserved in roughly 9.7% DMSO. Genomic DNA was extracted from six or seven PBMC and 9 flash-frozen tumor specimens using the DNeasy Blood and Tissue Kit with Proteinase K and RNase treatment. Remarks on this clone: This receptor's antigen is unknown. No much larger clone is present one base from it, and per-base qualities are unavailable. Other DNA sequences from this sample encode an identical CDR3 as well.

V is cut back by 5 bases and J by 0 bases, with 2 bases in the junction unmatched. Via the germline V gene (reference sequence), CDR1 is LNHDA and CDR2 SQIVND. The CDR3 measures 15 amino acids from cysteine to phenylalanine. The sequence is cut down to CDR3 DNA, 45 bases in frame from base 1. The immunoSEQ hsTCRB kit was used to amplify TCR beta CDR3 regions from genomic DNA. An Illumina HiSeq system was used for high-throughput TRB CDR3 sequencing. The original pipeline was this. Sequencing reads were analyzed with the immunoSEQ software, and nonproductive sequences with premature stops or frame-shifts were excluded. To calculate repertoire clonality, Shannon entropy was normalized by log2 of the number of unique productive sequences, and that value was subtracted from one. TCRdb mirrors the immuneACCESS table, restricted to in-frame sequences. Some clones are absent from its copies; in checked studies, under half trace to an unresolved V gene, and the reason for the others is unknown. D and trimming were read from the DNA, whereas the V and J calls and clone size are those reported in that table. This sample holds 97,000 or so clones; about 95% were observed only once. The ten biggest clones cover around 3.2% of the sample.

The sequence was obtained from a human donor with pancreatic ductal adenocarcinoma. The chain is made from TRBV19 and TRBJ1-4, with TRBD1 identical over 8 junction bases. The specimen sequenced was PBMCs. The CDR3 here reads CASSSTGATNEKLFF. The nucleotide sequence is given as TGTGCCAGTAGTTCGACAGGGGCAACTAATGAAAAACTGTTTTTT. Full variable domain (CDR3 extended with the reference TRBV19 and TRBJ1-4 proteins): DGGITQSPKYLFRKEGQNVTLSCEQNLNHDAMYWYRQDPGQGLRLIYYSQIVNDFQKGDIAEGYSVSREKKESFPLTVTSAQKNPTAFYLCASSSTGATNEKLFFGSGTQLSVL.